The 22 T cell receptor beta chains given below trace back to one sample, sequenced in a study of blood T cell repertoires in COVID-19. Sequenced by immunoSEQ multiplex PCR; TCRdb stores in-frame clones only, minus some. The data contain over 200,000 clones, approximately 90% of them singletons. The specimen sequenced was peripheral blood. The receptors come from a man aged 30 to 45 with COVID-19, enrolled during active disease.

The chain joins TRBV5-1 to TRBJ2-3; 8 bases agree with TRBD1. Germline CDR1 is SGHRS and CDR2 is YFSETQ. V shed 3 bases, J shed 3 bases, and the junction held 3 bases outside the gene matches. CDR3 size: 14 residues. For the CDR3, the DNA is TGCGCCAGCAGCTCCGGGACAGGAACAGATACGCAGTATTTT. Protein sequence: CASSSGTGTDTQYF.

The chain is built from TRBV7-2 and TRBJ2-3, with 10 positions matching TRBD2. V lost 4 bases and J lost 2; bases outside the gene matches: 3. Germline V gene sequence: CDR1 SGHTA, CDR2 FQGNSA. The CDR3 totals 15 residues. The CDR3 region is CASSSGLAYTDTQYF. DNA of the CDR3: TGTGCCAGCAGCTCGGGACTAGCGTACACAGATACGCAGTATTTT.

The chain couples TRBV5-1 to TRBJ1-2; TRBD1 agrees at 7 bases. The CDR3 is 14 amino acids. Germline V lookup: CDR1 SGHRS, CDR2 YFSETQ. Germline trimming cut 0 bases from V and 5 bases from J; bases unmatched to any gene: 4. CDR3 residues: CASSLEGGWYGYTF. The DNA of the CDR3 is TGCGCCAGCAGCTTGGAAGGGGGCTGGTATGGCTACACCTTC.

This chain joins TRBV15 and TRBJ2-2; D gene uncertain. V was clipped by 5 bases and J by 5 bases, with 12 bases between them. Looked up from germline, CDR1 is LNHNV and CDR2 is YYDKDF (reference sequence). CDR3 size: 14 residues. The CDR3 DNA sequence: TGTGCCACCAGCCCCCGCTTAGAAACCGGGGAGCTGTTTTTT. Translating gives CATSPRLETGELFF.

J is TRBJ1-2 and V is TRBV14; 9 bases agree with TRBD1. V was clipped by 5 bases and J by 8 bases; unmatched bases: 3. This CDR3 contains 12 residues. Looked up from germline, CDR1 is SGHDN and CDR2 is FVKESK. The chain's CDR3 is CASSGQGSGYTF. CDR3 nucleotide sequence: TGTGCCAGCAGCGGACAGGGGAGCGGCTACACCTTC.

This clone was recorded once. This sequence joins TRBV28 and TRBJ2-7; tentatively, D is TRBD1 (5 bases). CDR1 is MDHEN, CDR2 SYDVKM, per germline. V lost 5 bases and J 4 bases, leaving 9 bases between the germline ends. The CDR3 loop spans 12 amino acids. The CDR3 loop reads CASSRQTYEQYF. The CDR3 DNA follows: TGTGCCAGCAGTCGACAGACTTACGAGCAGTACTTC.

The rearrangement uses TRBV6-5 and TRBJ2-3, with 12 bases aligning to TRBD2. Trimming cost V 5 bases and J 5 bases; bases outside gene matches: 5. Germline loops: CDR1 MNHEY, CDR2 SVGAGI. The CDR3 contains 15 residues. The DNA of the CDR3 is TGTGCCAGCAGTATGGCTAGCGGGGGGGGAGATACGCAGTATTTT. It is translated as CASSMASGGGDTQYF.

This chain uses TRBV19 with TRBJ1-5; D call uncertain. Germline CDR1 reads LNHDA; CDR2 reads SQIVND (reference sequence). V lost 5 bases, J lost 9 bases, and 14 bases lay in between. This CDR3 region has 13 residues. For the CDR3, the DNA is TGTGCCAGTAGTTTGCGGGCCGCCGGGCCCCAGCATTTT. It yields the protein CASSLRAAGPQHF.

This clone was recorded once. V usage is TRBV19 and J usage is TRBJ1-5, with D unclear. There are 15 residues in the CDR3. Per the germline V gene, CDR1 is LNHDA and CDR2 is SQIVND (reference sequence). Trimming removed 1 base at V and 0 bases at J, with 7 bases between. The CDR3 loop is CASSIGYHSNQPQHF. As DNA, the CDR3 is TGTGCCAGTAGTATAGGCTACCATAGCAATCAGCCCCAGCATTTT. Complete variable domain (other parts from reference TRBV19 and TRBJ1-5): DGGITQSPKYLFRKEGQNVTLSCEQNLNHDAMYWYRQDPGQGLRLIYYSQIVNDFQKGDIAEGYSVSREKKESFPLTVTSAQKNPTAFYLCASSIGYHSNQPQHFGDGTRLSIL.

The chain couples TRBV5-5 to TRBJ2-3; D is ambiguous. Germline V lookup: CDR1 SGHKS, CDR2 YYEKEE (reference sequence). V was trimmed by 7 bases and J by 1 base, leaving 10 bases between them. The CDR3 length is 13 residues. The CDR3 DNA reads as TGTGCCAGCTCTCCCTTTGGCACAGATACGCAGTATTTT. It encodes CASSPFGTDTQYF.

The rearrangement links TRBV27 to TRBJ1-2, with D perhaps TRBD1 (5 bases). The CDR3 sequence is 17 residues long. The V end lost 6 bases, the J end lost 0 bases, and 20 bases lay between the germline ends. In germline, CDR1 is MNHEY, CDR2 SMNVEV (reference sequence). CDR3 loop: CASRSGGVEGANYGYTF. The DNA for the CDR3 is TGTGCCAGCAGGAGCGGCGGGGTTGAAGGGGCTAACTATGGCTACACCTTC.

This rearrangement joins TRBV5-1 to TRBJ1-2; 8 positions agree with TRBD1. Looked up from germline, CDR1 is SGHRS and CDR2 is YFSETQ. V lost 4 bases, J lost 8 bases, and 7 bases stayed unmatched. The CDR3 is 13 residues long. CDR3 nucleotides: TGCGCCAGCAGCCCCCAGGGGGCGGCGGGCTACACCTTC. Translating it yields CASSPQGAAGYTF.

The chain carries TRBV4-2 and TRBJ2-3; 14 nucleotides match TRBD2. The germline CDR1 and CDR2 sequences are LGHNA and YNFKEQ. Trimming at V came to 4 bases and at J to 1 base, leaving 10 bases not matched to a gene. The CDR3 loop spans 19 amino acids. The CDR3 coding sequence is TGTGCCAGCAGCCTCCCTCCGGGACTAGCGGGGGAGGGCACAGATACGCAGTATTTT. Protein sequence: CASSLPPGLAGEGTDTQYF.

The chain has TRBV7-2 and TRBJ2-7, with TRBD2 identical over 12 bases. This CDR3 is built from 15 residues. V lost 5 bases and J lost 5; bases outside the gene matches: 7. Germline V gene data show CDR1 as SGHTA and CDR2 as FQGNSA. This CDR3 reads CASSKTSGRFDEQYF. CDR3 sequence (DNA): TGTGCCAGCAGCAAAACTAGCGGGAGGTTCGACGAGCAGTACTTC.

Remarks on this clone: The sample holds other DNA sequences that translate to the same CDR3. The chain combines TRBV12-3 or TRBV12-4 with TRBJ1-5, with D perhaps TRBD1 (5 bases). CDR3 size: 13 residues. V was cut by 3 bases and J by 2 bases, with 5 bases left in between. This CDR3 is CASSLTGNQPQHF. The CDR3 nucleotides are TGTGCCAGCAGTTTGACAGGCAATCAGCCCCAGCATTTT.

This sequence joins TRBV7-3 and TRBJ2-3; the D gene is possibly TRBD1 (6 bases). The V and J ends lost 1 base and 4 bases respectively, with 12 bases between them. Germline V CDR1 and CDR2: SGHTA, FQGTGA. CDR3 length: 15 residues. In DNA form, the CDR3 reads TGTGCCAGCAGCTTAAACGGAGACAGGCCAGATACGCAGTATTTT. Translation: CASSLNGDRPDTQYF.

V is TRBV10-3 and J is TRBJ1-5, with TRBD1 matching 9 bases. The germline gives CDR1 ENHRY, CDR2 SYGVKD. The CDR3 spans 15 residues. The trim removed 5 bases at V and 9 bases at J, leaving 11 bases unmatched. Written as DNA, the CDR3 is TGTGCCATCAGTACCGGACAGGGGTCGATCTGGCCCCAGCATTTT. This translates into CAISTGQGSIWPQHF.

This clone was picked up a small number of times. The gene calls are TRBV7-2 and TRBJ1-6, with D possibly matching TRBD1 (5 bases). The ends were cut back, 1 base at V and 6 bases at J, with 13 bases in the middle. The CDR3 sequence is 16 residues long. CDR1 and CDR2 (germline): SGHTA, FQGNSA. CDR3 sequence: CASSLVGTGSNSPLHF. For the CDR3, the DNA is TGTGCCAGCAGCTTAGTAGGAACAGGAAGTAATTCACCCCTCCACTTT.

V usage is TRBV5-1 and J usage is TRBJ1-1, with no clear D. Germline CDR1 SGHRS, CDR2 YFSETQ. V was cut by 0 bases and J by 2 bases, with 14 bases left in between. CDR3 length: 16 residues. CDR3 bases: TGCGCCAGCAGCTTGGATCTAGGCGGGTACAACACTGAAGCTTTCTTT. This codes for CASSLDLGGYNTEAFF.

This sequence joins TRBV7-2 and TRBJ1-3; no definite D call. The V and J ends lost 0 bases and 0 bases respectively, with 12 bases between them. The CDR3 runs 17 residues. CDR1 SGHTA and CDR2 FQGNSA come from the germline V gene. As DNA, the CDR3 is TGTGCCAGCAGCTTAGCGCTATCAAGCTCCTCTGGAAACACCATATATTTT. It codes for CASSLALSSSSGNTIYF.

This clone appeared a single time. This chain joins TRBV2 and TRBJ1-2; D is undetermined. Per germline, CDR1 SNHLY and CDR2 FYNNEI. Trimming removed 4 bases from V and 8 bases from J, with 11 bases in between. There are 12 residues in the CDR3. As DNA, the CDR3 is TGTGCCAGCAGTGGGGAGGGTAAGGGCTACACCTTC. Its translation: CASSGEGKGYTF. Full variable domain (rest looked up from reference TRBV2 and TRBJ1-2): EPEVTQTPSHQVTQMGQEVILRCVPISNHLYFYWYRQILGQKVEFLVSFYNNEISEKSEIFDDQFSVERPDGSNFTLKIRSTKLEDSAMYFCASSGEGKGYTFGSGTRLTVV.

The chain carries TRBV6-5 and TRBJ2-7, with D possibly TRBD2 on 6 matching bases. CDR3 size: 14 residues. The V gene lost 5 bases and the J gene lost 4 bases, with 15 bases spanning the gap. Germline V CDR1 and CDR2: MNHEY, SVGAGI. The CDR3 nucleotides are TGTGCCAGCAGTACTGGAGGGGTGCAATACGAGCAGTACTTC. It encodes CASSTGGVQYEQYF.